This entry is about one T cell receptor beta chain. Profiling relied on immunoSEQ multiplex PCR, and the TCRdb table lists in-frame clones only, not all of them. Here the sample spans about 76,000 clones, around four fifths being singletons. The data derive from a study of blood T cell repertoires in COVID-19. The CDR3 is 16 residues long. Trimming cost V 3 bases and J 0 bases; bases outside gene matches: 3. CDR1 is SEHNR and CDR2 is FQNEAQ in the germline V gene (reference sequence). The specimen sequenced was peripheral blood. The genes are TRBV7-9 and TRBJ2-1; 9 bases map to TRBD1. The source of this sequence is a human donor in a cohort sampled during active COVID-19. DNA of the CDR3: TGTGCCAGCAGCTTGTCGACAGGGGGCTCCTACAATGAGCAGTTCTTC. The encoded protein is CASSLSTGGSYNEQFF. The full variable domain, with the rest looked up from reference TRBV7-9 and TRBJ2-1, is DTGVSQNPRHKITKRGQNVTFRCDPISEHNRLYWYRQTLGQGPEFLTYFQNEAQLEKSRLLSDRFSAERPKGSFSTLEIQRTEQGDSAMYLCASSLSTGGSYNEQFFGPGTRLTVL.